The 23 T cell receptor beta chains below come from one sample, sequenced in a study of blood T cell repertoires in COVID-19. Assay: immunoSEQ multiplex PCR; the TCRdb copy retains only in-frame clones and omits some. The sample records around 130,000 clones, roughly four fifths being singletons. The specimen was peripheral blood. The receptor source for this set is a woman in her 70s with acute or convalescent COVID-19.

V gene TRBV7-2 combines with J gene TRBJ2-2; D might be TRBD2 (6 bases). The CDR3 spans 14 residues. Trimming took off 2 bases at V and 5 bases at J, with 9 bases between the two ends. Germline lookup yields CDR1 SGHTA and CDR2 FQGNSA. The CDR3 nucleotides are TGTGCCAGCAGCTTATTGGAGGGGACCGGGGAGCTGTTTTTT. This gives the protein CASSLLEGTGELFF.

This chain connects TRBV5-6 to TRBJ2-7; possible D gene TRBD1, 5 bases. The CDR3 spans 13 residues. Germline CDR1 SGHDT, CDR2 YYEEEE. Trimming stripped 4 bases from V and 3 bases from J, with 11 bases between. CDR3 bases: TGTGCCAGCAGCGACCGACAGCTCTACGAGCAGTACGTC. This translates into CASSDRQLYEQYV.

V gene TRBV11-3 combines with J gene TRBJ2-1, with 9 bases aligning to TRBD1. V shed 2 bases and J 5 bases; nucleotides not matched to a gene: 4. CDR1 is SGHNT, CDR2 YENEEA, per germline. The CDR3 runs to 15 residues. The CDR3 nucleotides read TGTGCCAGCAGCTTACGGACAGGGGTGGACAATGAGCAGTTCTTC. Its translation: CASSLRTGVDNEQFF. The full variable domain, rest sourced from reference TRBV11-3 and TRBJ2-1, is EAGVVQSPRYKIIEKKQPVAFWCNPISGHNTLYWYLQNLGQGPELLIRYENEEAVDDSQLPKDRFSAERLKGVDSTLKIQPAELGDSAVYLCASSLRTGVDNEQFFGPGTRLTVL.

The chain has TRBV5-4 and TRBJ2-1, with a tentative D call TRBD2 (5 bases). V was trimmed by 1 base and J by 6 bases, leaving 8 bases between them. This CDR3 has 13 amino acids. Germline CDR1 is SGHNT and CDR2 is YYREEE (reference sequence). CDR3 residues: CASSLLAGNEQFF. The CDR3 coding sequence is TGTGCCAGCAGCTTGCTAGCCGGCAATGAGCAGTTCTTC.

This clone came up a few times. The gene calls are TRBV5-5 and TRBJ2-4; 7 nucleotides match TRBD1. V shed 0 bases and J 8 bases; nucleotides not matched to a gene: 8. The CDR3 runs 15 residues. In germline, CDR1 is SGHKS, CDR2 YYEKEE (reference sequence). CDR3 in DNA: TGTGCCAGCAGCTTGGGCTCAGGGGGAAGGGACATTCAGTACTTC. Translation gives CASSLGSGGRDIQYF.

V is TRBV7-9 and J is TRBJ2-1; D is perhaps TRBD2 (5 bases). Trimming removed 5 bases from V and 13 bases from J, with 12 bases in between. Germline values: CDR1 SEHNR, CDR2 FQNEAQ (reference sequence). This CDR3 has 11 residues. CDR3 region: CASSQEAPQFF. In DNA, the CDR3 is TGTGCCAGCAGCCAGGAGGCACCCCAGTTCTTC.

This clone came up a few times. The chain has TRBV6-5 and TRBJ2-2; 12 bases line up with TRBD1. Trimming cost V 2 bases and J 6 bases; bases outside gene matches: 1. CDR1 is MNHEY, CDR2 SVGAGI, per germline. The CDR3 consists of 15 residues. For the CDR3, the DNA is TGTGCCAGCAGTTACGGGACAGGGGGCTCCGGGGAGCTGTTTTTT. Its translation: CASSYGTGGSGELFF.

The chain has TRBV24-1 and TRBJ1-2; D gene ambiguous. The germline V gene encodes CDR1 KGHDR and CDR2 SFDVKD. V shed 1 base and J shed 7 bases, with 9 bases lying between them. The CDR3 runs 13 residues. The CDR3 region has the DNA TGTGCCACCAGTGATTTCTCGGCGGGTGGCTACACCTTC. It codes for CATSDFSAGGYTF.

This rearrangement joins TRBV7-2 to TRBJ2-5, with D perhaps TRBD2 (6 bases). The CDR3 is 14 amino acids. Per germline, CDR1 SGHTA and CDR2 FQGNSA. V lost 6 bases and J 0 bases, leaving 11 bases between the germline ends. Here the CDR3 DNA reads TGTGCCAGCAGTCCCGGGGGAAACCAAGAGACCCAGTACTTC. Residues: CASSPGGNQETQYF.

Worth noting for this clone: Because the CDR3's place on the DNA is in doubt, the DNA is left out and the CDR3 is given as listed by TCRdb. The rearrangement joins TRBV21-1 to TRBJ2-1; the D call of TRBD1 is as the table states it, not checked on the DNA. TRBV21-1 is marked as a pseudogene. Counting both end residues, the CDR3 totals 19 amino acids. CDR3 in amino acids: CASSTSVGQGSRRLREQFF.

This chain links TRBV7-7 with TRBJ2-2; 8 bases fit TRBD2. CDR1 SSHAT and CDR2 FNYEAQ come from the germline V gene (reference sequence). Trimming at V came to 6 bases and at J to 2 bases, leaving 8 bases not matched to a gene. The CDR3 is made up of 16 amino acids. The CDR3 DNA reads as TGTGCCAGCAGTCAATATAGCGGGGCCAACACCGGGGAGCTGTTTTTT. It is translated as CASSQYSGANTGELFF.

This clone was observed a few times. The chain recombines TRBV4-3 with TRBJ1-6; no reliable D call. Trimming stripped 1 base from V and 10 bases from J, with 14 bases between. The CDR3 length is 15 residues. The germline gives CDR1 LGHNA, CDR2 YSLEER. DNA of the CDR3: TGCGCCAGCAGCCAAGCGGCGTCAGGAGGGTCACCCCTCCACTTT. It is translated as CASSQAASGGSPLHF.

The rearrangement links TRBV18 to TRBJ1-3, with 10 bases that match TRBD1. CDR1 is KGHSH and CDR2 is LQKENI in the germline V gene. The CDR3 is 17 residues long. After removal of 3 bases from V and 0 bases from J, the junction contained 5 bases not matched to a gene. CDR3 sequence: CASSPTGGKSSGNTIYF. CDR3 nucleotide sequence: TGTGCCAGCTCACCGACAGGGGGCAAAAGCTCTGGAAACACCATATATTTT. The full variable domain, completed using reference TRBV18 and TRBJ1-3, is NAGVMQNPRHLVRRRGQEARLRCSPMKGHSHVYWYRQLPEEGLKFMVYLQKENIIDESGMPKERFSAEFPKEGPSILRIQQVVRGDSAAYFCASSPTGGKSSGNTIYFGEGSWLTVV.

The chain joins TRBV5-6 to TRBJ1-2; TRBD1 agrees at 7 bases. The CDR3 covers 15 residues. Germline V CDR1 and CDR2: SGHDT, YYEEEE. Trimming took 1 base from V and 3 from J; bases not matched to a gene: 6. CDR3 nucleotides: TGTGCCAGCAGCTTGAGGTTCAGGGGGGACTATGGCTACACCTTC. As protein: CASSLRFRGDYGYTF. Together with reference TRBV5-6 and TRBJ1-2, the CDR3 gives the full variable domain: DAGVTQSPTHLIKTRGQQVTLRCSPKSGHDTVSWYQQALGQGPQFIFQYYEEEERQRGNFPDRFSGHQFPNYSSELNVNALLLGDSALYLCASSLRFRGDYGYTFGSGTRLTVV.

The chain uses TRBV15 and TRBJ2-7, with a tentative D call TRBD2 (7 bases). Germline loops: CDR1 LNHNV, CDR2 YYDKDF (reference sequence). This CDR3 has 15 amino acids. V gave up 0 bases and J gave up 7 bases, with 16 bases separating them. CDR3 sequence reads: CATSRDWGGAGEQYF. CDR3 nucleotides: TGTGCCACCAGCAGAGATTGGGGGGGCGCTGGGGAGCAGTACTTC.

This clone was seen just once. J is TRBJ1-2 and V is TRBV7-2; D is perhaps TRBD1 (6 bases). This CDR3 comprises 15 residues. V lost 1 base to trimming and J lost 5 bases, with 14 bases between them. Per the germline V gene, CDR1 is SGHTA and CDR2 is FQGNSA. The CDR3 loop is CASSLVQGATYGYTF. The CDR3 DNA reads TGTGCCAGCAGCTTAGTACAGGGAGCGACATATGGCTACACCTTC.

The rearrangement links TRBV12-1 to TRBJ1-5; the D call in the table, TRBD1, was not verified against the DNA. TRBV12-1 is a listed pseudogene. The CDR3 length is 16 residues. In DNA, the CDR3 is TGTGCCAGCAGCTTTGGGGGACAGGGGAGCAATCAGCCCCAGCATTTT. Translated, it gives CASSFGGQGSNQPQHF.

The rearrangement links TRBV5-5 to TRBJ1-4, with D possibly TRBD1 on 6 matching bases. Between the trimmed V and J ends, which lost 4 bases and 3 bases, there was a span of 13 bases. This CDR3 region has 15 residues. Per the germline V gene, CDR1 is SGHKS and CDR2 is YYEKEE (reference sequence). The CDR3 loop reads CASSQDSTANEKLFF. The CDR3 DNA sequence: TGTGCCAGCAGCCAGGACAGCACAGCTAATGAAAAACTGTTTTTT.

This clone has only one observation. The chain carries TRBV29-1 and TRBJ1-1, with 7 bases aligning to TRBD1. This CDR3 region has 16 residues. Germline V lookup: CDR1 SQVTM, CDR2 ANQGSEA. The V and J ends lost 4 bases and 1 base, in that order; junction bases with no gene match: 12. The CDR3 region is CSVVKVTGVTNTEAFF. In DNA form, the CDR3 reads TGCAGCGTTGTAAAGGTTACAGGGGTGACGAACACTGAAGCTTTCTTT.

CDR3 DNA sequence: TGTGCCAGCTCACCCGACCGTTCCCGGGGAGCTTTCTTT. This codes for CASSPDRSRGAFF. The J gene is TRBJ1-1, the V gene TRBV18; D is unclear. V shed 3 bases and J shed 10 bases, with 15 bases lying between them. Germline CDR1 and CDR2: KGHSH and LQKENI. There are 13 residues in the CDR3.

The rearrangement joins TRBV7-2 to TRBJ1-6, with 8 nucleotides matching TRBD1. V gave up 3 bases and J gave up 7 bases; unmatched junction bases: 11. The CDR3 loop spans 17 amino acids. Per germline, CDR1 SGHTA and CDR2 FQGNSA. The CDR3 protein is CASSFLLGTGGNSPLHF. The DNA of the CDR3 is TGTGCCAGCAGCTTCCTCTTGGGAACAGGGGGAAATTCACCCCTCCACTTT.

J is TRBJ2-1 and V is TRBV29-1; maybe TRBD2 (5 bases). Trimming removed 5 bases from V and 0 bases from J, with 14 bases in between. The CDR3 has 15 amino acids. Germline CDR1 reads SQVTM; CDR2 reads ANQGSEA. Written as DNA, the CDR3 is TGCAGCGTTCCAACACCCGGACTCTCCTACAATGAGCAGTTCTTC. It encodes CSVPTPGLSYNEQFF.

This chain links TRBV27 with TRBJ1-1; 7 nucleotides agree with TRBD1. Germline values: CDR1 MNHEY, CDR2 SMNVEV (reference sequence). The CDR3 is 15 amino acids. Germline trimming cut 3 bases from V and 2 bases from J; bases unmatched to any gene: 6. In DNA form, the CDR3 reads TGTGCCAGCAGTTTCTGGGCAGGGGGAAACACTGAAGCTTTCTTT. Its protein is CASSFWAGGNTEAFF.